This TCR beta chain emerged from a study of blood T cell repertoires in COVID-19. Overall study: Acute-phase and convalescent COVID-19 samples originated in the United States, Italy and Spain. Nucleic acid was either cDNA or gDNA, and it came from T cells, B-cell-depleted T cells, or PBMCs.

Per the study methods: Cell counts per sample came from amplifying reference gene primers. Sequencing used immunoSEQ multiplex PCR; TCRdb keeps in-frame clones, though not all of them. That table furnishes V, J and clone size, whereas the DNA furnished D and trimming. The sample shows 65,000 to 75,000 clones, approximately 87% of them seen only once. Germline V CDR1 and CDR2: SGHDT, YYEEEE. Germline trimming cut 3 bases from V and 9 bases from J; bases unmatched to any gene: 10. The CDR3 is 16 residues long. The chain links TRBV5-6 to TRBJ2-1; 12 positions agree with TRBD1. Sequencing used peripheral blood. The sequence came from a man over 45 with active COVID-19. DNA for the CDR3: TGTGCCAGCAGCTCCAAAGGGACAGGGGGCTCGAGTGAGCAGTTCTTC. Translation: CASSSKGTGGSSEQFF.